Each of the 27 T cell receptor beta chains below was sequenced from the same sample in a study of T-cell reconstitution after alpha-beta-depleted transplantation in children. For TCRbeta, the library was prepared with unique molecular identifiers. TCRdb passed the PCR reads through MiXCR, listing each CDR3 protein once. This sample has hundreds of thousands of distinct CDR3 sequences, with 10% to 15% found just once. The material was PBMCs, mostly from graft donor cells, obtained 360 days after TCRalphabeta/CD19-depleted stem cell transplant. The source of these receptors is a male patient between 10 and 17 years old who had a stem cell transplant for acute myeloid leukemia, so the T cells may come from the graft donor.

V and J are TRBV7-8 and TRBJ2-5; 9 positions agree with TRBD1. Germline CDR1 SGHVS, CDR2 FQNEAQ. There are 18 residues in the CDR3. Unmatched junction bases numbered 17, after V lost 4 bases and J lost 5 bases. CDR3 DNA sequence: TGTGCCAGCAGCTACCGGACAGGGGCCCCTAGCCCTAAGGAGACCCAGTACTTC. The encoded protein is CASSYRTGAPSPKETQYF.

This clonotype was seen more than once but under ten times. The junction departs from the called germline gene at one end, perhaps through a read error. The CDR3 nucleotides read TGTGCCAGCAGCGTTACTCAGCGGAGGTCCTACGATGAGCAGTTCTTC. This encodes CASSVTQRRSYDEQFF. The chain links TRBV9 to TRBJ2-1, with a possible D match to TRBD2 (5 bases). Germline CDR1 and CDR2: SGDLS and YYNGEE. The CDR3 sequence is 16 residues long.

In its sample, this clonotype was seen a few times. The chain carries TRBV28 and TRBJ2-2, with 9 bases matching TRBD2. The V segment lost 4 bases and the J segment 0 bases; nucleotides outside the gene matches: 6. The CDR3 spans 17 residues. Looked up from germline, CDR1 is MDHEN and CDR2 is SYDVKM. The CDR3 DNA is TGTGCCAGCAGTTGGTCTAGCGGGACCTCGAACACCGGGGAGCTGTTTTTT. Protein: CASSWSSGTSNTGELFF.

This clonotype was seen at least ten times. V usage is TRBV2 and J usage is TRBJ2-3; D not certain. CDR3 length: 15 amino acids. Trimming took off 1 base at V and 4 bases at J, with 12 bases between the two ends. Germline V CDR1 and CDR2: SNHLY, FYNNEI. For the CDR3, the DNA is TGTGCCAGCAGTGAAGAGCGTTTGGTTCCAGATACGCAGTATTTT. It codes for CASSEERLVPDTQYF.

This clonotype was counted ten times or more. This chain links TRBV20-1 with TRBJ2-7; D is unclear. Germline CDR1 DFQATT, CDR2 SNEGSKA (reference sequence). V lost 2 bases and J 0 bases, leaving 8 bases between the germline ends. CDR3 size: 13 residues. The CDR3 nucleotides read TGCAGTGCTAGATTGGAGACCTCCTACGAGCAGTACTTC. As protein: CSARLETSYEQYF.

This clonotype was detected a few times. The chain recombines TRBV12-3 or TRBV12-4 with TRBJ2-2, with D uncertain. V lost 2 bases, J lost 13 bases, and 8 bases lay in between. CDR3 size: 11 residues. The CDR3 region is CASSLLAGLFF. DNA for the CDR3: TGTGCCAGCAGTTTACTGGCTGGGCTGTTTTTT.

This clonotype turned up a few times. The rearrangement joins TRBV29-1 to TRBJ2-4; 10 bases fit TRBD1. The length of the CDR3 is 14 residues. The germline V gene has CDR1 SQVTM and CDR2 ANQGSEA. Trimming took 6 bases from V and 1 from J; bases not matched to a gene: 3. CDR3 coding DNA: TGCAGCGTGGTGGGACAGGGGGCCAAAAACATTCAGTACTTC. It is translated as CSVVGQGAKNIQYF.

This chain uses TRBV29-1 with TRBJ2-4; TRBD2 matches at 7 bases. V shed 4 bases, J shed 8 bases, and the junction held 17 bases outside the gene matches. Looked up from germline, CDR1 is SQVTM and CDR2 is ANQGSEA. The CDR3 has 16 amino acids. The CDR3 DNA is TGCAGCGTTGGGGTTGGGAGGGGACGCTTCTGGGACATTCAGTACTTC. It yields the protein CSVGVGRGRFWDIQYF.

This chain links TRBV5-1 with TRBJ2-5, with TRBD2 identical over 12 bases. Losses at the gene ends were 4 bases for V and 0 bases for J; bases not matched to a gene: 4. There are 16 residues in the CDR3. Looked up from germline, CDR1 is SGHRS and CDR2 is YFSETQ. The DNA of the CDR3 is TGCGCCAGCAGCCCAGGGACTAGCGGGTACCAAGAGACCCAGTACTTC. It encodes CASSPGTSGYQETQYF.

This clonotype turned up a few times. The chain employs TRBV7-8 and TRBJ2-1, with 11 bases lining up with TRBD2. Germline assignment: CDR1 SGHVS and CDR2 FQNEAQ. The CDR3 contains 18 residues. With 0 bases clipped from V and 0 bases from J, the junction kept 4 bases outside the gene matches. The DNA of the CDR3 is TGTGCCAGCAGCTTAGCGCTGGGGACTAGCGGCTCCTACAATGAGCAGTTCTTC. This encodes CASSLALGTSGSYNEQFF. Combining the CDR3 with reference TRBV7-8 and TRBJ2-1 gives the whole variable domain GAGVSQSPRYKVAKRGQDVALRCDPISGHVSLFWYQQALGQGPEFLTYFQNEAQLDKSGLPSDRFFAERPEGSVSTLKIQRTQQEDSAVYLCASSLALGTSGSYNEQFFGPGTRLTVL.

At least ten counts were recorded for this clonotype. The chain couples TRBV19 to TRBJ2-7, with TRBD2 matching over 7 bases. The CDR3 extends over 15 amino acids. CDR1 and CDR2 (germline): LNHDA, SQIVND (reference sequence). V trimming: 3 bases; J trimming: 1 base; junction bases outside the gene matches: 6. CDR3 nucleotide sequence: TGTGCCAGTAGTATTTGGGCGGGAGAGTCCTACGAGCAGTACTTC. It codes for CASSIWAGESYEQYF.

The chain joins TRBV3-1 to TRBJ2-5; the D is unclear. V lost 0 bases to trimming and J lost 6 bases, with 5 bases between them. The germline gives CDR1 LGHDT, CDR2 YNNKEL (reference sequence). This CDR3 is 12 amino acids long. For the CDR3, the DNA is TGTGCCAGCAGCCAAGATCGGAAGACCCAGTACTTC. This translates into CASSQDRKTQYF.

The chain links TRBV7-8 to TRBJ2-1; D is uncertain. This CDR3 has 14 amino acids. V was pared by 0 bases and J by 8 bases, with 11 bases between. The germline CDR1 and CDR2 sequences are SGHVS and FQNEAQ. The chain's CDR3 is CASSLALYSDEQFF. The DNA of the CDR3 is TGTGCCAGCAGCTTAGCGCTCTACTCAGATGAGCAGTTCTTC.

The rearrangement uses TRBV27 and TRBJ2-7, with 8 bases identical to TRBD2. The CDR3 spans 15 residues. Looked up from germline, CDR1 is MNHEY and CDR2 is SMNVEV (reference sequence). Trimming cost V 5 bases and J 2 bases; bases outside gene matches: 8. The CDR3 DNA reads TGTGCCAGCAGTCCCCGTTCGGGAGGGACCTACGAGCAGTACTTC. Protein product: CASSPRSGGTYEQYF.

This clonotype was observed a few times. The chain joins TRBV29-1 to TRBJ2-2; 7 bases line up with TRBD2. V dropped 5 bases and J dropped 4; count of bases not matched to a gene: 4. The germline V gene has CDR1 SQVTM and CDR2 ANQGSEA. The CDR3 is 13 residues long. CDR3 sequence reads: CSVRGLGTGELFF. The CDR3 DNA is TGCAGCGTTCGAGGACTAGGCACCGGGGAGCTGTTTTTT.

V is TRBV7-6 and J is TRBJ2-2, with D possibly matching TRBD2 (6 bases). Trimming removed 6 bases at V and 6 bases at J, with 14 bases between. Germline V gene lookup returns CDR1 SGHVS and CDR2 FNYEAQ. The CDR3 is 14 amino acids. The CDR3 is CASSPTRLAGELFF. CDR3 DNA sequence: TGTGCCAGCAGTCCGACTAGACTCGCCGGGGAGCTGTTTTTT.

This clonotype was counted at least ten times. This chain uses TRBV29-1 with TRBJ2-3, with TRBD1 as a possible D gene (7 bases). The V gene lost 7 bases and the J gene lost 3 bases, with 14 bases spanning the gap. Germline assignment: CDR1 SQVTM and CDR2 ANQGSEA. The CDR3 is made up of 13 amino acids. The CDR3 loop reads CSGSEGATDTQYF. CDR3 nucleotide sequence: TGCAGCGGATCGGAGGGGGCAACAGATACGCAGTATTTT.

In this sample, this clonotype turned up a few times. The chain joins TRBV20-1 to TRBJ2-5; D possibly matches TRBD1 or TRBD2 (6 bases each). This CDR3 comprises 13 residues. V was shortened by 6 bases and J by 4 bases, with 15 bases between the two germline ends. Per the germline V gene, CDR1 is DFQATT and CDR2 is SNEGSKA (reference sequence). The CDR3 DNA is TGCAGTGCCGGAGGGGGGCGCCGAGAGACCCAGTACTTC. Translated, it gives CSAGGGRRETQYF.

This clonotype came up many times. The chain couples TRBV28 to TRBJ2-4; possible D gene TRBD2, 5 bases. V lost 11 bases and J lost 6, with 20 bases in between. The CDR3 length is 14 residues. Germline lookup yields CDR1 MDHEN and CDR2 SYDVKM. Here the CDR3 DNA reads TGTGCCCACCGGGGTCCCGGGGAAGTAAACATTCAGTACTTC. Translation: CAHRGPGEVNIQYF.

The chain has TRBV28 and TRBJ2-7; either TRBD1 or TRBD2 may fit D (5 bases each). The germline V gene has CDR1 MDHEN and CDR2 SYDVKM. V gave up 6 bases and J gave up 3 bases, with 18 bases separating them. The CDR3 is 15 residues long. DNA of the CDR3: TGTGCCAGCAGCCCTGGGGACGGAAGTTTCTACGAGCAGTACTTC. Translation gives CASSPGDGSFYEQYF.

This clonotype was detected many times. The chain links TRBV5-1 to TRBJ1-4; unclear D gene. There are 16 residues in the CDR3. Trimming cost V 1 base and J 4 bases, with 14 bases left between them. CDR1 SGHRS and CDR2 YFSETQ come from the germline V gene. This CDR3 reads CASSLTSGKYNEKLFF. The CDR3 DNA is TGCGCCAGCAGCTTGACTAGCGGCAAGTATAATGAAAAACTGTTTTTT.

In its sample, this clonotype was seen many times. This chain joins TRBV10-3 and TRBJ2-3, with 8 bases matching TRBD2. Germline CDR1 reads ENHRY; CDR2 reads SYGVKD. Trimming cost V 6 bases and J 0 bases; bases outside gene matches: 2. This CDR3 region has 14 residues. The CDR3 sequence: CAISASGSTDTQYF. CDR3 nucleotide sequence: TGTGCCATCAGCGCTAGCGGGAGCACAGATACGCAGTATTTT.

The chain recombines TRBV20-1 with TRBJ1-3; D not certain. The ends were cut back, 1 base at V and 0 bases at J, with 7 bases in the middle. Per germline, CDR1 DFQATT and CDR2 SNEGSKA (reference sequence). This CDR3 is 14 amino acids long. This CDR3 is CSARGRSSGNTIYF. The CDR3 DNA reads TGCAGTGCTAGAGGACGGAGCTCTGGAAACACCATATATTTT.

This clonotype came up many times. The chain recombines TRBV20-1 with TRBJ2-1; D uncertain. Trimming removed 6 bases at V and 0 bases at J, with 15 bases between. CDR3 length equals 15 residues. The V gene's germline CDR1 is DFQATT and CDR2 SNEGSKA (reference sequence). The chain's CDR3 is CSAPAFGNSYNEQFF. CDR3 nucleotide sequence: TGCAGTGCCCCCGCGTTTGGGAACTCCTACAATGAGCAGTTCTTC.

This clonotype has a handful of counts. The chain joins TRBV5-1 to TRBJ2-1; D tentatively reads TRBD1 or TRBD2 (5 bases each). CDR3 size: 17 residues. The V end lost 2 bases, the J end lost 8 bases, and 23 bases lay between the germline ends. Germline V gene lookup returns CDR1 SGHRS and CDR2 YFSETQ. The CDR3 DNA is TGCGCCAGCAGCTTTCGCGTCACTGGGGGTACGCACGATGAGCAGTTCTTC. Its translation: CASSFRVTGGTHDEQFF.

This clonotype was seen a few times. The rearrangement joins TRBV3-1 to TRBJ1-6; D remains ambiguous. CDR1 and CDR2 (germline): LGHDT, YNNKEL (reference sequence). This CDR3 contains 16 residues. Trimming took off 4 bases at V and 9 bases at J, with 19 bases between the two ends. The CDR3 spells CASSPRSFDGGSPLHF. CDR3 in DNA: TGTGCCAGCAGCCCCCGTTCGTTTGACGGCGGTTCACCCCTCCACTTT.

CDR3 bases: TGTGCCAGCAGTTTCCGGGCAGACTCCTACGAGCAGTACTTC. It specifies CASSFRADSYEQYF. This chain joins TRBV28 and TRBJ2-7, with unresolved D. Trimming left V 3 bases short and J 0 bases short, with 9 bases between. CDR3 length: 14 amino acids. Germline-derived CDR1 and CDR2 are MDHEN and SYDVKM.